These T cell receptor beta chains were read from a single sample in a study of molecular identifiers for immune sequencing clone quantification. TCRdb recomputed calls from the PCR reads with MiXCR, one row per CDR3 protein. The sample has some 320,000 distinct CDR3 sequences; roughly a fifth are singletons. Sequencing was carried out using naive CD8+ T cells from blood, with Jurkat cell RNA spiked in. These receptors originate from a human donor in good health. Some libraries in this study had Jurkat cell RNA spiked in. The CDR3 runs from the conserved cysteine through the conserved F or W. D genes are given only for firm matches. Size values are once, few and many counts, or a class for expanded clones, and some rows have none.

J | size | D | V | CDR3 | DNA
TRBJ1-6 | many | - | TRBV28 | CASSFRTDSPLHF | TGTGCCAGCAGTTTCCGGACGGATTCACCCCTCCACTTT
TRBJ1-5 | many | - | TRBV27 | CASSLLGDQPQHF | TGTGCCAGCAGTTTATTGGGGGATCAGCCCCAGCATTTT
TRBJ1-4 | many | - | TRBV5-1 | CASRRDGRNEKLFF | TGCGCCAGCAGACGGGACGGACGAAATGAAAAACTGTTTTTT
TRBJ1-1 | many | - | TRBV7-9 | CASSLAGYDEAFF | TGTGCCAGCAGCTTAGCAGGGTACGATGAAGCTTTCTTT
TRBJ2-1 | many | - | TRBV4-1 | CASSQAGNQFF | TGCGCCAGCAGCCAAGCAGGAAATCAGTTCTTC
TRBJ2-7 | many | - | TRBV4-3 | CASSQGPGEGYEQYF | TGCGCCAGCAGCCAAGGACCCGGGGAAGGCTACGAGCAGTACTTC
TRBJ2-7 | - | - | TRBV19 | CASSIDFGGLTYEQYF | TGTGCCAGTAGTATAGATTTTGGCGGACTGACCTACGAGCAGTACTTC
TRBJ2-7 | - | TRBD1 | TRBV4-1 | CASSQEHGQGASEQYF | TGCGCCAGCAGCCAGGAGCACGGACAGGGGGCCTCCGAGCAGTACTTC
TRBJ1-2 | - | TRBD1 | TRBV6-2/TRBV6-3 | CASSTTDRVRYGYTF | TGTGCCAGCAGTACTACTGACAGGGTACGCTATGGCTACACCTTC
TRBJ1-1 | few | - | TRBV11-2 | CASGPDGGANTEAFF | TGTGCCAGCGGCCCGGATGGAGGGGCGAACACTGAAGCTTTCTTT
TRBJ2-1 | - | - | TRBV30 | CAWRETGISGVQFF | TGTGCCTGGAGAGAAACCGGGATATCGGGCGTTCAGTTCTTC
TRBJ2-6 | few | - | TRBV27 | CASSSSPGANVLTF | TGTGCCAGCAGTTCTTCTCCTGGGGCCAACGTCCTGACTTTC
TRBJ2-3 | many | TRBD2 | TRBV30 | CASRGWPSGITDTQYF | TGTGCATCGAGGGGCTGGCCTAGCGGGATCACAGATACGCAGTATTTT
TRBJ1-5 | many | - | TRBV27 | CASSLGPSNQPQHF | TGTGCCAGCAGTTTAGGTCCTAGCAATCAGCCCCAGCATTTT
TRBJ2-3 | few | TRBD2 | TRBV12-3/TRBV12-4 | CASSTWTSGGLPADTQYF | TGTGCCAGCAGTACCTGGACTAGCGGGGGCCTACCGGCAGATACGCAGTATTTT
TRBJ2-1 | - | - | TRBV11-2 | CASSPLNEQFF | TGTGCCAGCAGCCCGTTGAATGAGCAGTTCTTC
TRBJ2-3 | many | - | TRBV28 | CASTPNGGSVADTQYF | TGTGCCAGCACCCCAAATGGTGGTAGCGTAGCAGATACGCAGTATTTT